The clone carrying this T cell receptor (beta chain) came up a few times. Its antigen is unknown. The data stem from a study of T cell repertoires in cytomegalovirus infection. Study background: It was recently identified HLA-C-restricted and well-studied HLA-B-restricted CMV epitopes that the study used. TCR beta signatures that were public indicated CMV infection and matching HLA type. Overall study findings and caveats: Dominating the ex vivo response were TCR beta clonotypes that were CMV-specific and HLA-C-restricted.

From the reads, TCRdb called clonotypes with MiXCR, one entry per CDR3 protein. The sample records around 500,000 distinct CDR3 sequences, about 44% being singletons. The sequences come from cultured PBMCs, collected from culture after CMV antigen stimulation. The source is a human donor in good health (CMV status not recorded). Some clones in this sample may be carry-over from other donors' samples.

The CDR3 DNA reads as TGTGCCAGCAGCTTAGTTGCGGGGGGGAACACCGGGGAGCTGTTTTTT. This encodes CASSLVAGGNTGELFF. V is TRBV7-2 and J is TRBJ2-2; 8 nucleotides line up with TRBD2. J gave up 1 base and V 1 base, and 2 bases lay outside the gene matches. The germline gives CDR1 SGHTA, CDR2 FQGNSA. The CDR3 is 16 amino acids.